What follows are 18 T cell receptor beta chains derived from one specimen sequenced in a study of blood T cell repertoires in COVID-19. Sequencing used immunoSEQ multiplex PCR; TCRdb keeps in-frame clones, though not all of them. The sample yields roughly 240,000 clones, around 83% seen once. The sample consisted of peripheral blood. Receptor source: a man between 18 and 29 years old with active or convalescent COVID-19.

The chain is built from TRBV12-3 or TRBV12-4 and TRBJ2-7; 8 bases map to TRBD2. J lost 4 bases, V lost 7 bases, and 3 bases had no gene match. This CDR3 spans 12 amino acids. The CDR3 here is CASTGGGYEQYF. The CDR3, as DNA: TGTGCCAGCACCGGGGGGGGTTACGAGCAGTACTTC.

The chain has TRBV24-1 and TRBJ2-7; 9 bases line up with TRBD2. The CDR3 length is 13 residues. CDR1 and CDR2 from the germline V gene are KGHDR and SFDVKD. After removal of 9 bases from V and 0 bases from J, the junction contained 2 bases not matched to a gene. In DNA, the CDR3 is TGTGCCACCGCGGGGGGGAGCTCCTACGAGCAGTACTTC. Translation: CATAGGSSYEQYF.

A word on this clone: The same CDR3 also results from other DNA sequences found in this sample. The CDR3 here is CASSQGTGANYGYTF. CDR3 DNA sequence: TGTGCCAGCAGCCAAGGCACAGGGGCGAACTATGGCTACACCTTC. This rearrangement joins TRBV3-1 (or the pseudogene TRBV3-2) to TRBJ1-2; TRBD1 agrees at 7 bases. This CDR3 is 15 amino acids long. Germline assignment: CDR1 LGHDT and CDR2 YNNKEL (reference sequence). Trimming removed 1 base from V and 2 bases from J; junction bases left unmatched: 4.

In this sample, this clone turned up a few times. This chain uses TRBV5-6 with TRBJ2-5, with a possible D match to TRBD2 (5 bases). Germline loops: CDR1 SGHDT, CDR2 YYEEEE. This CDR3 region has 14 residues. The V gene lost 4 bases and the J gene lost 4 bases, with 14 bases spanning the gap. In DNA, the CDR3 is TGTGCCAGCAGCCTGTGGACTCAACCAGAGACCCAGTACTTC. Translation gives CASSLWTQPETQYF.

The chain joins TRBV10-3 to TRBJ2-2; 14 bases agree with TRBD2. In germline, CDR1 is ENHRY, CDR2 SYGVKD. V lost 1 base, J lost 1 base, and 5 bases stayed unmatched. The CDR3 extends over 19 amino acids. CDR3 nucleotide sequence: TGTGCCATCAGTGAGTTGGGACTAGCGGGGGCCCAGAACACCGGGGAGCTGTTTTTT. Protein sequence: CAISELGLAGAQNTGELFF.

The chain uses TRBV19 and TRBJ2-1; TRBD2 is a possible D gene (6 bases). CDR3 length: 15 residues. Trimming took 6 bases from V and 0 from J, leaving 12 bases between them. In germline, CDR1 is LNHDA, CDR2 SQIVND (reference sequence). CDR3 in DNA: TGTGCCAGTAGCCCTCGGGGAGGCTCCTACAATGAGCAGTTCTTC. The encoded protein is CASSPRGGSYNEQFF.

The chain employs TRBV24-1 and TRBJ2-5; D ambiguous. The length of the CDR3 is 16 residues. V dropped 3 bases and J dropped 1 base, with 14 bases sitting between them. Looked up from germline, CDR1 is KGHDR and CDR2 is SFDVKD. The CDR3: CATSDRRSIIQETQYF. The CDR3, as DNA: TGTGCCACCAGTGATCGCCGGAGTATCATCCAAGAGACCCAGTACTTC.

The gene calls are TRBV7-2 and TRBJ2-7; D may be TRBD2 (7 bases). Germline V gene sequence: CDR1 SGHTA, CDR2 FQGNSA. This CDR3 region has 16 residues. Trimming left V 6 bases short and J 1 base short, with 19 bases between. DNA for the CDR3: TGTGCCAGCAGTCGTAACGGGGGGACACCTTCCTACGAGCAGTACTTC. It codes for CASSRNGGTPSYEQYF.

The gene calls are TRBV10-3 and TRBJ1-6; 7 bases are a match to TRBD1. CDR3 size: 14 residues. CDR1 ENHRY and CDR2 SYGVKD come from the germline V gene. V shed 0 bases and J 10 bases; nucleotides not matched to a gene: 3. The CDR3 bases are TGTGCCATCAGTGAGTCGACAGGGAACTCACCCCTCCACTTT. This sequence encodes CAISESTGNSPLHF.

V and J are TRBV18 and TRBJ1-2, with D possibly being TRBD1 (5 bases). The V gene's germline CDR1 is KGHSH and CDR2 LQKENI. The V and J ends lost 2 bases and 3 bases respectively, with 13 bases between them. The CDR3 covers 15 residues. The CDR3 DNA sequence: TGTGCCAGCTCACCAGGACCGGGAGGGGACTATGGCTACACCTTC. Encoded protein: CASSPGPGGDYGYTF.

The V call is TRBV11-3, the J call TRBJ2-5; D ambiguous. This CDR3 has 12 amino acids. The germline V and J ends were trimmed by 4 bases and 3 bases, with 6 bases remaining between them. The germline V gene encodes CDR1 SGHNT and CDR2 YENEEA. The CDR3 DNA follows: TGTGCCAGCAGCTCGTCGGAAGAGACCCAGTACTTC. This codes for CASSSSEETQYF.

The rearrangement joins TRBV4-1 to TRBJ1-2; perhaps TRBD1 as D (6 bases). The CDR3 is 13 residues long. Trimming stripped 5 bases from V and 4 bases from J, with 11 bases between. The germline CDR1 and CDR2 sequences are MGHRA and YSYEKL. The CDR3 loop is CASSSTGSYGYTF. Written as DNA, the CDR3 is TGCGCCAGCAGCAGCACAGGGAGCTATGGCTACACCTTC.

The V call is TRBV10-1, the J call TRBJ2-2; the match to TRBD2 covers 8 bases. Losses at the gene ends were 6 bases for V and 6 bases for J; bases not matched to a gene: 6. This CDR3 has 14 residues. Germline V gene lookup returns CDR1 WNHNN and CDR2 SYGVQD (reference sequence). CDR3 coding DNA: TGCGCCAGCAGCCCCGGGGGGGGGCCCGGGGAGCTGTTTTTT. It codes for CASSPGGGPGELFF.

The chain recombines TRBV7-2 with TRBJ2-7, with 12 bases lining up with TRBD2. V shed 5 bases and J 4 bases; nucleotides not matched to a gene: 6. The germline gives CDR1 SGHTA, CDR2 FQGNSA. The CDR3 sequence is 15 residues long. Here the CDR3 DNA reads TGTGCCAGCAGCGCCTTGACTAGCGGGAGTTACGAGCAGTACTTC. It codes for CASSALTSGSYEQYF. The full variable domain, its missing parts supplied by reference TRBV7-2 and TRBJ2-7, is GAGVSQSPSNKVTEKGKDVELRCDPISGHTALYWYRQSLGQGLEFLIYFQGNSAPDKSGLPSDRFSAERTGGSVSTLTIQRTQQEDSAVYLCASSALTSGSYEQYFGPGTRLTVT.

V usage is TRBV4-2 and J usage is TRBJ2-3, with 9 positions matching TRBD1. Germline lookup yields CDR1 LGHNA and CDR2 YNFKEQ. V shed 1 base and J 2 bases; nucleotides not matched to a gene: 7. There are 17 residues in the CDR3. This CDR3 is CASSQARTGEVTDTQYF. CDR3 in DNA: TGTGCCAGCAGCCAAGCCCGGACAGGGGAAGTCACAGATACGCAGTATTTT.

The gene calls are TRBV29-1 and TRBJ2-2; 8 bases are a match to TRBD1. This CDR3 has 14 residues. Trimming removed 7 bases from V and 7 bases from J; junction bases left unmatched: 11. Germline CDR1 is SQVTM and CDR2 is ANQGSEA. The CDR3 reads CSAADRAGIGELFF. In DNA form, the CDR3 reads TGCAGCGCCGCGGACAGGGCGGGAATCGGGGAGCTGTTTTTT.

The V gene is TRBV11-3, the J gene TRBJ1-1, with 7 bases lining up with TRBD1. The CDR3 spans 15 residues. Trimming removed 3 bases from V and 1 base from J; junction bases left unmatched: 5. From germline, CDR1 is SGHNT and CDR2 YENEEA. CDR3 region: CASSFVRGPNTEAFF. CDR3 DNA: TGTGCCAGCAGCTTCGTTAGGGGGCCGAACACTGAAGCTTTCTTT.

This rearrangement joins TRBV5-1 to TRBJ2-3, with 7 bases aligning to TRBD1. V lost 0 bases, J lost 5 bases, and 6 bases stayed unmatched. Germline-derived CDR1 and CDR2 are SGHRS and YFSETQ. The CDR3 runs 15 residues. Written as DNA, the CDR3 is TGCGCCAGCAGCTTGGAGATACAGGGGTTAGATACGCAGTATTTT. It is translated as CASSLEIQGLDTQYF.